This TCR beta chain derives from a study of beta chain features in type 1 diabetes. Broader study findings: Over-representation of high TCR-expressing cells was a possible consequence of cDNA sequencing.

This clone was seen only a few times. What it recognizes is unknown. One end of the junction does not line up with germline, which may come from a read error. Expressed TCRB transcripts were sequenced because the entire RNA isolate underwent reverse transcription. Data came from immunoSEQ multiplex PCR; TCRdb stores just in-frame clones and leaves some out. The data hold some 150,000 clones, with 9.7% observed a single time. Naive, central memory, regulatory and stem cell-like memory cells within the CD4+ compartment were sorted using CD45RO/CCR7/CD25/CD127/CD95/CD27. Purity exceeded 98% in all sorted populations. The germline V gene encodes CDR1 ENHRY and CDR2 SYGVKD. The CDR3 is 16 amino acids.

Sequenced: central memory CD4+ T cells from blood. V and J are TRBV10-3 and TRBJ2-1, with 11 bases lining up with TRBD2. The receptor was derived from a woman in her thirties or forties in good health. CDR3 nucleotide sequence: TGTGCCAGCAGTCCCCTTAGCGGGGGGGCCTACAATGAGCAGTTCTTC. Translation: CASSPLSGGAYNEQFF.